This TCR beta chain was profiled in a study of CD8+ T cells in alopecia areata. At the level of the study: It was oral tofacitinib, at 5 to 10 mg twice daily, that treated patients received.

As the sequencing template, cDNA was produced by extracting RNA and reverse transcribing it. Sequencing was performed with immunoSEQ multiplex PCR; in TCRdb, only in-frame clones are kept and a portion is missing. The sample comprises roughly 200,000 clones, under 60% of which are singletons, and roughly 12% rests with the top ten. CDR1 SGHAT and CDR2 FQNNGV come from the germline V gene. V trimming: 5 bases; J trimming: 3 bases; junction bases outside the gene matches: 1. The CDR3 spans 13 residues. Treatment noted: oral pan-JAK inhibitor, 5-10 mg twice daily. Punch biopsies of lesional scalp, plus peripheral blood, were taken from alopecia areata patients.

The starting material was CD8+ T cells sorted from blood, obtained at week 24, from a patient treated with tofacitinib. The chain uses TRBV11-2 and TRBJ2-7; 10 nucleotides agree with TRBD1. The TCR originated in a human donor with alopecia areata. The CDR3 DNA reads as TGTGCCAGCAGCAGGGACAGGGGCTACGAGCAGTACTTC. It translates to CASSRDRGYEQYF.